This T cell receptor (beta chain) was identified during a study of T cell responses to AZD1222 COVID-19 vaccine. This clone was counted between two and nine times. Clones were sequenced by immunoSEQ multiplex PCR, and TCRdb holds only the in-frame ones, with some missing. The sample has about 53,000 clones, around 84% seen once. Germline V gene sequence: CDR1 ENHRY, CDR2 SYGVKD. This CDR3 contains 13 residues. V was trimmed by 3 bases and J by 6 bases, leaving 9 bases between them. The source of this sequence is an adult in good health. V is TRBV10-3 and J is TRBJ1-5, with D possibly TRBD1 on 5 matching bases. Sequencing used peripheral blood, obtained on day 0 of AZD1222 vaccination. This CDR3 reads CAISEPGRQPQHF. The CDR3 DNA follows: TGTGCCATCAGTGAACCAGGGCGTCAGCCCCAGCATTTT.